Below are 9 T cell receptor beta chains sequenced from a single sample in a study of neurological immune-mediated disorders. Time point of the sample: longitudinal time-point 3. TCRdb ran MiXCR on the 5' RACE reads and lists one entry per CDR3 protein. Among approximately 84,000 distinct CDR3 sequences listed, approximately 4.3% were seen once. Sequencing used PBMCs. These receptor sequences come from a woman between 55 and 75 years old with multiple sclerosis.

This clonotype was detected ten times or more. CDR3 residues: CASSLDSKETQYF. As DNA, the CDR3 is TGTGCCAGCAGCCTGGACAGTAAAGAGACCCAGTACTTC. V is TRBV6-1 and J is TRBJ2-5, with D maybe TRBD1 (6 bases). Germline V lookup: CDR1 MNHNS, CDR2 SASEGT. V lost 6 bases, J lost 3 bases, and 11 bases lay in between. The CDR3 sequence is 13 residues long.

This clonotype was counted ten times or more. The chain is built from TRBV7-9 and TRBJ1-1; D remains unclear. This CDR3 is 14 amino acids long. V lost 2 bases to trimming and J lost 4 bases, with 11 bases between them. Germline CDR1 and CDR2: SEHNR and FQNEAQ (reference sequence). The CDR3 here is CASSLMGSTTEAFF. The CDR3 DNA is TGTGCCAGCAGCTTAATGGGATCGACCACTGAAGCTTTCTTT.

This clonotype was counted many times. The rearrangement uses TRBV20-1 and TRBJ1-5; the D gene is possibly TRBD1 (6 bases). CDR1 and CDR2 (germline): DFQATT, SNEGSKA (reference sequence). The CDR3 totals 19 residues. Trimming cost V 1 base and J 1 base, with 23 bases left between them. As DNA, the CDR3 is TGCAGTGCTAGAGTTGAACAGGGAGTACCCCCCTTCAGCAATCAGCCCCAGCATTTT. Translated, it gives CSARVEQGVPPFSNQPQHF.

This clonotype came up many times. The chain is built from TRBV20-1 and TRBJ1-6; the match to TRBD1 covers 7 bases. The CDR3 loop spans 14 amino acids. CDR1 DFQATT and CDR2 SNEGSKA come from the germline V gene (reference sequence). The ends lost 2 bases at V and 8 bases at J; junction bases unmatched: 6. The CDR3: CSARFGQEYSPLHF. The CDR3 region has the DNA TGCAGTGCTAGATTCGGACAGGAGTATTCACCCCTCCACTTT.

This clonotype was picked up many times. The chain is built from TRBV5-1 and TRBJ2-7, with TRBD2 matching over 14 bases. Trimming took 4 bases from V and 1 from J; bases not matched to a gene: 7. The germline gives CDR1 SGHRS, CDR2 YFSETQ. The CDR3 runs 17 residues. The CDR3 DNA is TGCGCCAGCAGCCATAGGACTAGCGGGGGGTCTTCCTACGAGCAGTACTTC. It translates to CASSHRTSGGSSYEQYF.

Comments on this clonotype: Since a much larger clone is just one base distant, this may be a read error. The V call is TRBV3-1, the J call TRBJ2-5; D call uncertain. Germline CDR1 reads LGHDT; CDR2 reads YNNKEL (reference sequence). The CDR3 consists of 14 residues. V lost 4 bases and J lost 2, with 11 bases in between. The CDR3 loop reads CASSLVGIQETQYF. In DNA, the CDR3 is TGTGCCAGCAGCCTAGTAGGGATACAAGAGACCCAGTACTTC.

Only a few counts were recorded for this clonotype. The J gene is TRBJ1-4, the V gene TRBV30; D is possibly TRBD1 (6 bases). The CDR3 contains 15 residues. CDR1 GTSNPN and CDR2 SVGIG come from the germline V gene (reference sequence). V was shortened by 0 bases and J by 1 base, with 9 bases between the two germline ends. CDR3: CAWSVGGGTNEKLFF. As DNA, the CDR3 is TGTGCCTGGAGTGTAGGGGGGGGAACTAATGAAAAACTGTTTTTT.

This clonotype has ten or more counts. V is TRBV11-2 and J is TRBJ1-1; TRBD1 is a possible D gene (6 bases). The germline V and J ends were trimmed by 5 bases and 2 bases, with 15 bases remaining between them. Germline values: CDR1 SGHAT, CDR2 FQNNGV. The CDR3 runs to 15 residues. DNA for the CDR3: TGTGCCAGCAGCCCCCGGACAGTCTTAAACACTGAAGCTTTCTTT. Its protein product is CASSPRTVLNTEAFF. The entire variable domain, with the rest obtained from reference TRBV11-2 and TRBJ1-1, is as follows: EAGVAQSPRYKIIEKRQSVAFWCNPISGHATLYWYQQILGQGPKLLIQFQNNGVVDDSQLPKDRFSAERLKGVDSTLKIQPAKLEDSAVYLCASSPRTVLNTEAFFGQGTRLTVV.

This clonotype appeared many times. The V and J genes are TRBV20-1 and TRBJ1-6; D possibly corresponds to TRBD1 (5 bases). This CDR3 is 14 amino acids long. V was cut by 4 bases and J by 6 bases, with 13 bases left in between. The V gene's germline CDR1 is DFQATT and CDR2 SNEGSKA (reference sequence). The DNA for the CDR3 is TGCAGTGCTACGCGACAGCCGATTAATTCACCCCTCCACTTT. This codes for CSATRQPINSPLHF.